Listed here are 31 T cell receptor beta chains from one sample, sequenced in a study of control samples from healthy donors and cancer patients. Sequenced by immunoSEQ multiplex PCR; TCRdb stores in-frame clones only, minus some. The sample holds roughly 45,000 clones, roughly 92% seen once. Sequencing was done on a sample of PBMCs. The receptor set was obtained from a man aged 30-40 years with colorectal cancer.

CDR3 in DNA: TGCGCCACCCCGACAGGGGCTAACTATGGCTACACCTTC. As protein: CATPTGANYGYTF. This chain joins TRBV5-1 and TRBJ1-2, with TRBD1 matching 8 bases. The CDR3 is 13 amino acids. Per germline, CDR1 SGHRS and CDR2 YFSETQ. Trimming cost V 9 bases and J 0 bases; bases outside gene matches: 4.

The chain is built from TRBV6-5 and TRBJ1-3, with D hard to call. The V gene lost 6 bases and the J gene lost 3 bases, with 6 bases spanning the gap. Germline V gives CDR1 MNHEY, CDR2 SVGAGI. CDR3 length: 12 residues. The CDR3 reads CASSSDGNTIYF. As DNA, the CDR3 is TGTGCCAGCAGCTCTGATGGAAACACCATATATTTT.

CDR3 sequence: CASSQGSIGGDVYNEQFF. CDR3 coding DNA: TGTGCCAGCAGCCAAGGTTCAATAGGGGGAGACGTCTACAATGAGCAGTTCTTC. The chain combines TRBV14 with TRBJ2-1; possibly TRBD1 for D (6 bases). The CDR3 has 18 residues. V lost 1 base and J 3 bases, leaving 19 bases between the germline ends. Germline values: CDR1 SGHDN, CDR2 FVKESK.

This chain uses TRBV11-2 with TRBJ1-1; no firm D call. V was trimmed by 8 bases and J by 1 base, leaving 8 bases between them. This CDR3 contains 12 residues. Germline V gene lookup returns CDR1 SGHAT and CDR2 FQNNGV. The CDR3 reads CASARRNTEAFF. In DNA, the CDR3 is TGTGCCAGCGCCCGGAGGAACACTGAAGCTTTCTTT.

The rearrangement links TRBV5-5 to TRBJ1-2; D is undetermined. Germline V gene sequence: CDR1 SGHKS, CDR2 YYEKEE (reference sequence). The CDR3 contains 14 residues. V was trimmed by 0 bases and J by 0 bases, leaving 6 bases between them. The CDR3 DNA reads TGTGCCAGCAGCTTGGACAGAGCTAACTATGGCTACACCTTC. Its translation is CASSLDRANYGYTF.

This chain links TRBV24-1 with TRBJ1-2, with a tentative D call TRBD1 (6 bases). This CDR3 region has 12 residues. Germline V gene lookup returns CDR1 KGHDR and CDR2 SFDVKD. The DNA of the CDR3 is TGTGCTACAGGGTGGGGAGACTATGGCTACACCTTC. This sequence encodes CATGWGDYGYTF.

V and J are TRBV4-3 and TRBJ2-2, with 10 bases matching TRBD2. J gave up 4 bases and V 1 base, and 6 bases lay outside the gene matches. Germline V gives CDR1 LGHNA, CDR2 YSLEER. CDR3 length: 17 residues. Written as DNA, the CDR3 is TGCGCCAGCAGCCAAGGGCTAGCGGGGGATGCCACCGGGGAGCTGTTTTTT. This encodes CASSQGLAGDATGELFF.

CDR3 DNA: TGTGCCAGCTCACCTTCGGCAGGGAAAAGTGAAAAACTGTTTTTT. It yields the protein CASSPSAGKSEKLFF. The chain combines TRBV18 with TRBJ1-4; perhaps TRBD1 as D (5 bases). CDR3 length: 15 residues. Trimming removed 3 bases from V and 7 bases from J, with 15 bases in between. Germline V gene data show CDR1 as KGHSH and CDR2 as LQKENI.

In DNA, the CDR3 is TGTGCCAGCAGTTCCGGGGAGCTGTTTTTT. This gives the protein CASSSGELFF. The chain has TRBV2 and TRBJ2-2; D gene unclear. This CDR3 comprises 10 residues. Germline V gives CDR1 SNHLY, CDR2 FYNNEI. Trimming took off 5 bases at V and 6 bases at J, with 1 base between the two ends.

This clone turned up a few times. The CDR3 loop reads CASSLDGTGGAYTIYF. CDR3 coding DNA: TGCGCCAGCAGCTTGGACGGGACAGGGGGCGCATACACCATATATTTT. V is TRBV5-1 and J is TRBJ1-3; 12 positions match TRBD1. With V trimmed by 0 bases and J by 8 bases, 6 bases remained unmatched. This CDR3 comprises 16 residues. CDR1 is SGHRS, CDR2 YFSETQ, per germline.

This chain uses TRBV4-1 with TRBJ2-7; D perhaps matches TRBD1 (6 bases). The CDR3 covers 14 residues. Germline lookup yields CDR1 MGHRA and CDR2 YSYEKL. Trimming cost V 2 bases and J 2 bases, with 10 bases left between them. CDR3 sequence (DNA): TGCGCCAGCAGCCAACAGGGGCCAACCTACGAGCAGTACTTC. Translated, it gives CASSQQGPTYEQYF.

The rearrangement joins TRBV19 to TRBJ2-4, with a possible D match to TRBD1 (6 bases). V lost 1 base and J lost 1, with 11 bases in between. The CDR3 is made up of 16 amino acids. Germline V gene data show CDR1 as LNHDA and CDR2 as SQIVND (reference sequence). The CDR3 spells CASSIGGQGAKNIQYF. In DNA, the CDR3 is TGTGCCAGTAGTATAGGAGGGCAGGGGGCCAAAAACATTCAGTACTTC.

The rearrangement uses TRBV11-3 and TRBJ1-4, with TRBD1 matching over 8 bases. Germline-derived CDR1 and CDR2 are SGHNT and YENEEA. This CDR3 region has 17 residues. V lost 5 bases, J lost 0 bases, and 8 bases stayed unmatched. This chain's CDR3 is CASSTRTGRATNEKLFF. For the CDR3, the DNA is TGTGCCAGCAGCACGAGGACAGGGCGAGCAACTAATGAAAAACTGTTTTTT.

The sample holds one count of this clone. The chain employs TRBV2 and TRBJ1-5; 8 positions agree with TRBD1. With V trimmed by 4 bases and J by 3 bases, 5 bases remained unmatched. Germline V gene data show CDR1 as SNHLY and CDR2 as FYNNEI. CDR3 size: 15 residues. DNA of the CDR3: TGTGCCAGCAGTGTTGGACAGGGCCCCAATCAGCCCCAGCATTTT. Its protein is CASSVGQGPNQPQHF.

The rearrangement joins TRBV5-6 to TRBJ1-2; no firm D call. CDR1 is SGHDT and CDR2 is YYEEEE in the germline V gene. The CDR3 has 16 amino acids. V lost 0 bases, J lost 6 bases, and 18 bases lay in between. The chain's CDR3 is CASSLGHSGSPDGYTF. The CDR3 nucleotides are TGTGCCAGCAGCTTGGGCCACTCCGGGTCCCCTGATGGCTACACCTTC.

The chain uses TRBV30 and TRBJ2-6; TRBD1 matches at 11 bases. The CDR3 covers 18 residues. Germline V gene sequence: CDR1 GTSNPN, CDR2 SVGIG (reference sequence). V gave up 2 bases and J gave up 0 bases; unmatched junction bases: 6. The CDR3 reads CAWSPSGTGGSGANVLTF. As DNA, the CDR3 is TGTGCCTGGAGTCCCTCGGGGACAGGGGGCTCTGGGGCCAACGTCCTGACTTTC.

The sample holds a few counts of this clone. This chain uses TRBV6-6 with TRBJ1-1, with a tentative D call TRBD1 (6 bases). The CDR3 runs 14 residues. Germline V gene sequence: CDR1 MNHNY, CDR2 SVGAGI (reference sequence). The V gene lost 4 bases and the J gene lost 0 bases, with 9 bases spanning the gap. CDR3 in DNA: TGTGCCAGCAGTTTGGACAGACTGAACACTGAAGCTTTCTTT. It yields the protein CASSLDRLNTEAFF.

V gene TRBV24-1 combines with J gene TRBJ1-1; unclear D gene. Germline lookup yields CDR1 KGHDR and CDR2 SFDVKD. This CDR3 spans 13 amino acids. Trimming shortened V by 5 bases and J by 3 bases, and 9 bases separated the two germline ends. CDR3 sequence reads: CATSGGMDTEAFF. In DNA, the CDR3 is TGTGCCACCAGTGGAGGGATGGACACTGAAGCTTTCTTT.

The V gene is TRBV18, the J gene TRBJ1-2; no definite D call. The CDR3 has 13 amino acids. Germline V gene sequence: CDR1 KGHSH, CDR2 LQKENI. Deletions cut 3 bases from V and 6 bases from J, with 11 bases between. CDR3 in DNA: TGTGCCAGCTCACCCGGGCCGGGGAATGGCTACACCTTC. It is translated as CASSPGPGNGYTF.

This chain uses TRBV9 with TRBJ2-1; D possibly corresponds to TRBD2 (8 bases). The CDR3 runs to 18 residues. V lost 0 bases and J 5 bases, leaving 21 bases between the germline ends. Germline values: CDR1 SGDLS, CDR2 YYNGEE. CDR3: CASSVASGRGRGDNEQFF. The CDR3 bases are TGTGCCAGCAGCGTAGCCTCCGGTAGGGGGCGGGGGGACAATGAGCAGTTCTTC.

The V gene is TRBV10-3, the J gene TRBJ1-2, with D perhaps matching TRBD1 (6 bases). The CDR3 is made up of 14 amino acids. V shed 10 bases and J shed 1 base, with 16 bases lying between them. From germline, CDR1 is ENHRY and CDR2 SYGVKD. For the CDR3, the DNA is TGTGCCACCGCGACAGGCGCGCTTAACTATGGCTACACCTTC. Amino acids: CATATGALNYGYTF.

V is TRBV7-8 and J is TRBJ2-5, with TRBD2 matching 7 bases. Germline CDR1 SGHVS, CDR2 FQNEAQ. V shed 2 bases, J shed 12 bases, and the junction held 9 bases outside the gene matches. The CDR3 loop spans 13 amino acids. Here the CDR3 reads CASSLSPGLSKYF. The CDR3 coding sequence is TGTGCCAGCAGCTTATCCCCGGGACTATCCAAGTACTTC.

The V and J genes are TRBV6-2 or TRBV6-3 and TRBJ2-1; 11 positions match TRBD2. Germline CDR1 is MNHEY and CDR2 is SVGEGT. Trimming at V came to 5 bases and at J to 4 bases, leaving 10 bases not matched to a gene. This CDR3 is built from 17 residues. This chain's CDR3 is CASSPLAGASPYNEQFF. For the CDR3, the DNA is TGTGCCAGCAGTCCACTAGCGGGGGCCTCCCCTTACAATGAGCAGTTCTTC.

The chain recombines TRBV27 with TRBJ2-6; either TRBD1 or TRBD2 may fit D (5 bases each). Deletions cut 5 bases from V and 1 base from J, with 9 bases between. Germline V lookup: CDR1 MNHEY, CDR2 SMNVEV (reference sequence). The CDR3 is 15 amino acids. CDR3 protein: CASSPGTSGANVLTF. CDR3 DNA: TGTGCCAGCAGTCCGGGGACGTCTGGGGCCAACGTCCTGACTTTC.

V and J are TRBV20-1 and TRBJ1-2; the D gene is possibly TRBD1 (6 bases). Trimming shortened V by 7 bases and J by 5 bases, and 11 bases separated the two germline ends. Germline CDR1 DFQATT, CDR2 SNEGSKA (reference sequence). The CDR3 has 11 residues. The CDR3 loop reads CSGGGAYGYTF. As DNA, the CDR3 is TGCAGTGGGGGGGGCGCGTATGGCTACACCTTC.

This chain uses TRBV11-2 with TRBJ1-2, with D uncertain. The V gene's germline CDR1 is SGHAT and CDR2 FQNNGV. V gave up 1 base and J gave up 7 bases, with 19 bases separating them. The CDR3 is 16 amino acids. CDR3: CASSLAGSFSFLGYTF. In nucleotides, the CDR3 is TGTGCCAGCAGCTTAGCGGGGAGTTTCTCCTTCCTTGGCTACACCTTC.

This chain uses TRBV5-1 with TRBJ1-1; D perhaps matches TRBD1 (5 bases). Trimming left V 4 bases short and J 0 bases short, with 10 bases between. The CDR3 totals 14 residues. CDR1 and CDR2 (germline): SGHRS, YFSETQ. The CDR3 loop reads CASSVTAMNTEAFF. The CDR3 bases are TGCGCCAGCAGCGTGACAGCTATGAACACTGAAGCTTTCTTT.

The V gene is TRBV14, the J gene TRBJ2-6; D might be TRBD1 (6 bases). Trimming removed 8 bases at V and 5 bases at J, with 7 bases between. The CDR3 covers 12 residues. The germline gives CDR1 SGHDN, CDR2 FVKESK. CDR3 sequence (DNA): TGTGCCAGCCAGGGGAGGGCCAACGTCCTGACTTTC. This translates into CASQGRANVLTF. The whole variable domain, remainder taken from reference TRBV14 and TRBJ2-6, is EAGVTQFPSHSVIEKGQTVTLRCDPISGHDNLYWYRRVMGKEIKFLLHFVKESKQDESGMPNNRFLAERTGGTYSTLKVQPAELEDSGVYFCASQGRANVLTFGAGSRLTVL.

Comments on this clone: Other DNA sequences in this specimen translate into the identical CDR3. The chain combines TRBV7-2 with TRBJ1-6; D gene uncertain. CDR3 length: 14 amino acids. V lost 1 base, J lost 6 bases, and 7 bases lay in between. The germline V gene has CDR1 SGHTA and CDR2 FQGNSA. The CDR3 sequence: CASSLGWVNSPLHF. CDR3 nucleotides: TGTGCCAGCAGCTTAGGTTGGGTTAATTCACCCCTCCACTTT. The full variable domain, completed using reference TRBV7-2 and TRBJ1-6, is GAGVSQSPSNKVTEKGKDVELRCDPISGHTALYWYRQSLGQGLEFLIYFQGNSAPDKSGLPSDRFSAERTGGSVSTLTIQRTQQEDSAVYLCASSLGWVNSPLHFGNGTRLTVT.

This clone was seen a few times. The gene calls are TRBV6-1 and TRBJ2-1, with a tentative D call TRBD1 (6 bases). Deletions cut 2 bases from V and 8 bases from J, with 13 bases between. CDR3 size: 14 residues. From germline, CDR1 is MNHNS and CDR2 SASEGT. CDR3 amino acids: CASSEQGQPDEQFF. CDR3 DNA: TGTGCCAGCAGTGAACAAGGACAGCCTGATGAGCAGTTCTTC.

The chain joins TRBV7-8 to TRBJ2-2; 9 nucleotides line up with TRBD1. The CDR3 contains 16 residues. V gave up 8 bases and J gave up 4 bases; unmatched junction bases: 11. Germline values: CDR1 SGHVS, CDR2 FQNEAQ. CDR3 sequence reads: CASALLPGQGTGELFF. The CDR3 nucleotides are TGTGCCAGCGCCCTGCTCCCGGGACAGGGCACCGGGGAGCTGTTTTTT. The entire variable domain, with the rest obtained from reference TRBV7-8 and TRBJ2-2, is as follows: GAGVSQSPRYKVAKRGQDVALRCDPISGHVSLFWYQQALGQGPEFLTYFQNEAQLDKSGLPSDRFFAERPEGSVSTLKIQRTQQEDSAVYLCASALLPGQGTGELFFGEGSRLTVL.